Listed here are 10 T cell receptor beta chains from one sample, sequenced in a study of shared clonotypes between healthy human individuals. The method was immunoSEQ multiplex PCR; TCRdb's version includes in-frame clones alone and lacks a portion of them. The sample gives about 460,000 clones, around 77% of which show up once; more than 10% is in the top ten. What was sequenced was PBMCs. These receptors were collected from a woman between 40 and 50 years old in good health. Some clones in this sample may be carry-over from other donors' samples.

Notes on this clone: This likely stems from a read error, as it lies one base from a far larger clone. CDR3 loop: CAWSPDWGSEQLF. The CDR3 bases are TGTGCCTGGAGTCCGGACTGGGGCAGCGAGCAGCTCTTC. The rearrangement joins TRBV30 to TRBJ2-1, with D possibly being TRBD1 or TRBD2 (5 bases each). In germline, CDR1 is GTSNPN, CDR2 SVGIG (reference sequence). There are 13 residues in the CDR3.

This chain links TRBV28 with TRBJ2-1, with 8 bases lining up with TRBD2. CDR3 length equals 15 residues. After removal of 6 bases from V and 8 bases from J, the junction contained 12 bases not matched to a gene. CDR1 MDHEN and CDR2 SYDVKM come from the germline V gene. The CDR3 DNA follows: TGTGCCAGCAGGGGTGTCACGGGAGGGCCCCATGAGCAGTTCTTC. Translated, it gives CASRGVTGGPHEQFF.

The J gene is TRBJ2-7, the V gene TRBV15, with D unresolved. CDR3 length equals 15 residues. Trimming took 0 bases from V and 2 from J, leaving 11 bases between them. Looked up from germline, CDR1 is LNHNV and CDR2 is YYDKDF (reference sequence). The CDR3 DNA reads TGTGCCACCAGCAGAGATCTGAGCCTTCCCTACGAGCAGTACTTC. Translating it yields CATSRDLSLPYEQYF.

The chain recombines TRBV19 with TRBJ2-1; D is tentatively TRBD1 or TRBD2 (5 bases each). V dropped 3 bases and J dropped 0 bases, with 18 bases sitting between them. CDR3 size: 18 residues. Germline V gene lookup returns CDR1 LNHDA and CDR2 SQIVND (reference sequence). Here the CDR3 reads CASSIPLARGSSYNEQFF. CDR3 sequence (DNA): TGTGCCAGTAGTATCCCCCTGGCGAGGGGAAGCTCCTACAATGAGCAGTTCTTC.

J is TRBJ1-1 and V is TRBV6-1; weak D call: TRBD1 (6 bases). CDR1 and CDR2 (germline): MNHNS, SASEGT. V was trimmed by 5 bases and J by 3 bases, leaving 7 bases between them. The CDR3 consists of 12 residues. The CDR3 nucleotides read TGTGCCAGCAGTTCAGGGGACACTGAAGCTTTCTTT. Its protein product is CASSSGDTEAFF.

The CDR3 sequence: CASSSTVSGNTIYF. CDR3 nucleotide sequence: TGTGCCAGCAGCTCGACGGTCTCTGGAAACACCATATATTTT. This chain links TRBV5-6 with TRBJ1-3; the D is unclear. CDR3 length: 14 residues. V was trimmed by 3 bases and J by 0 bases, leaving 7 bases between them. CDR1 SGHDT and CDR2 YYEEEE come from the germline V gene.

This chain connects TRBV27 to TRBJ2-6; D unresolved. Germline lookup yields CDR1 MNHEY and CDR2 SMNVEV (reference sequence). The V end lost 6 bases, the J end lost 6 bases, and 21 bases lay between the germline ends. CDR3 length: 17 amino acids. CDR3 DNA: TGTGCCAGCAGAGGTATGAGAACAGCAGCAATGGCCAACGTCCTGACTTTC. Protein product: CASRGMRTAAMANVLTF.

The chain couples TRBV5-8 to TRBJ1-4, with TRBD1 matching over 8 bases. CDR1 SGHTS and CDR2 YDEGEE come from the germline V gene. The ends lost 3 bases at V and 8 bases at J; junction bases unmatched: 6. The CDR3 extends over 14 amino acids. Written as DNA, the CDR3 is TGTGCCAGCAGCTCCGGACAGGGCGGAGAAAAACTGTTTTTT. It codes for CASSSGQGGEKLFF.

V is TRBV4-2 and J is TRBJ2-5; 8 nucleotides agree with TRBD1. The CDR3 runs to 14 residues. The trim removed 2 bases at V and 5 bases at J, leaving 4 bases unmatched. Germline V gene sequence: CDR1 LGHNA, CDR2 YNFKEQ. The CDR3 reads CASSQQGAWETQYF. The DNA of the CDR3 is TGTGCCAGCAGCCAACAGGGGGCATGGGAGACCCAGTACTTC.

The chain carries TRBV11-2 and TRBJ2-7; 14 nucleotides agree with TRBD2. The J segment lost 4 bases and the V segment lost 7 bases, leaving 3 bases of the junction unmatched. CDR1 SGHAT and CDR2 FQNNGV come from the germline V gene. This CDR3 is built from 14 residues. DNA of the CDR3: TGTGCCAGCACCGGGACTAGCGGGAGTTACGAGCAGTACTTC. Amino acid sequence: CASTGTSGSYEQYF.